The rows below give T cell receptor beta chains drawn from one sample of a study of patients with pleural tuberculosis. One entry per CDR3 protein, called by TCRdb with MiXCR from the reads. The sample lists under 30,000 distinct CDR3 sequences; about 18% were seen once. The specimen sequenced was peripheral blood. The source is a human donor with pleural tuberculosis. CDR3s leave out the opening cysteine and the closing phenylalanine or tryptophan. The D gene is left open where the match is weak.

d_call	v_call	j_call	cdr3_aa
TRBD1	TRBV6-1	TRBJ2-1	ASSVGQGAYEQF
NA	TRBV4-1	TRBJ2-7	ASSQAGTQGVEQY
NA	TRBV25-1	TRBJ2-5	ASSVTGRETQY
NA	TRBV19	TRBJ1-1	ASSPTVTSEAF
NA	TRBV3-1	TRBJ1-1	ASSQSLEGAF
NA	TRBV6-6	TRBJ2-2	ASSYGGDTGELF
NA	TRBV4-3	TRBJ1-2	ASSQGPPLLYGYT
NA	TRBV20-1	TRBJ1-6	SARENTGSYNSPLH
NA	TRBV30	TRBJ1-5	AWSVMKSQPQH
NA	TRBV5-1	TRBJ2-3	ASSLRMLGADTQY
TRBD2	TRBV5-1	TRBJ2-5	ASSASGTYQETQY
NA	TRBV12-3/TRBV12-4	TRBJ2-7	ASRSTGTYEQY
NA	TRBV12-3/TRBV12-4	TRBJ1-5	ASSPLMRAQH
NA	TRBV11-1	TRBJ2-1	ASSLGPLKDEQF
NA	TRBV12-3/TRBV12-4	TRBJ2-7	ASSFEPAYEQY
TRBD1	TRBV10-3	TRBJ1-2	AIKYGDSEGMYGYT
NA	TRBV19	TRBJ2-5	ASRSGTPQETQY
NA	TRBV18	TRBJ1-1	ASSAPLANTEAF
TRBD2	TRBV27	TRBJ2-1	ASSRPPGRGGLSEQF
NA	TRBV5-4	TRBJ2-3	ASSLGGASTDTQY
NA	TRBV29-1	TRBJ2-1	SVWQGINEQF
NA	TRBV2	TRBJ1-2	ASSAQGGDGGYGYT
NA	TRBV5-6	TRBJ2-1	ASSLVGIGLYNEQF
NA	TRBV5-1	TRBJ1-1	ASSLAGNTEAF
TRBD1	TRBV20-1	TRBJ1-5	SAIRGLGMNNQPQH
TRBD1	TRBV4-1	TRBJ1-2	ASSQTQGASGYT